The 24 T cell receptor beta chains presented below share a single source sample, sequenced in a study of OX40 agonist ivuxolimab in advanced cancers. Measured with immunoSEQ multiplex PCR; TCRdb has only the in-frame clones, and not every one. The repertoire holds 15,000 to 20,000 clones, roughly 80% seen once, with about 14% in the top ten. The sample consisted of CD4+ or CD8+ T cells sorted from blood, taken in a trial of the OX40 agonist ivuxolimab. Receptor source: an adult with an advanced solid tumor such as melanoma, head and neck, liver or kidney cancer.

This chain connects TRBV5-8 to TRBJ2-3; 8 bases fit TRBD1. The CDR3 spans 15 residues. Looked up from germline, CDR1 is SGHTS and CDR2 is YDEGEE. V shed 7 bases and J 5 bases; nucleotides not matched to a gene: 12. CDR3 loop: CASGGGQGQGDTQYF. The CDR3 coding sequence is TGTGCCAGCGGGGGAGGACAGGGTCAGGGAGATACGCAGTATTTT.

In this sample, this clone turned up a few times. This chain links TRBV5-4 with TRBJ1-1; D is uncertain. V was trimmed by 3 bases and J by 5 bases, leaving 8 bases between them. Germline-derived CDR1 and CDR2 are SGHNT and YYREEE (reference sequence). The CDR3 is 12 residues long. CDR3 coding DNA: TGTGCCAGCAGCTCCGAGGGAACTGAAGCTTTCTTT. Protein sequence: CASSSEGTEAFF.

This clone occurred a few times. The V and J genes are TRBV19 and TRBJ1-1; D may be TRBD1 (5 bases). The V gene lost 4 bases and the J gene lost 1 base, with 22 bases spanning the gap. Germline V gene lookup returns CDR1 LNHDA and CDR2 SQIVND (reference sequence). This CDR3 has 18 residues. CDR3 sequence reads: CASSTRTTEYQRNTEAFF. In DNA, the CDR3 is TGTGCCAGTAGTACACGGACGACAGAATATCAAAGGAACACTGAAGCTTTCTTT.

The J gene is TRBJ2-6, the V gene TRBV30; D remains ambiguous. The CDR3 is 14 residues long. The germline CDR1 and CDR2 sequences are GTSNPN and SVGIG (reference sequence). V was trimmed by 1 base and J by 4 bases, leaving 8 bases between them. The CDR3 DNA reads TGTGCCTGGAGTGCCGCCCCGGGGGCCAACGTCCTGACTTTC. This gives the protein CAWSAAPGANVLTF.

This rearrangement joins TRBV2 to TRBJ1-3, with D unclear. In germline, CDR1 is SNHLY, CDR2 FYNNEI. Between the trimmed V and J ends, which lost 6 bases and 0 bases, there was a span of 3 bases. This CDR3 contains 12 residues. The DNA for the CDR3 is TGTGCCAGCAGGAGCTCTGGAAACACCATATATTTT. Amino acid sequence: CASRSSGNTIYF.

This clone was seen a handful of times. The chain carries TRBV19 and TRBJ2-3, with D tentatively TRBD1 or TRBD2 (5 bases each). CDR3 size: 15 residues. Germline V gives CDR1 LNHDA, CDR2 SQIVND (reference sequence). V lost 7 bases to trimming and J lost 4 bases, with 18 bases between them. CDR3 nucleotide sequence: TGTGCCAGTACCGGGGCGGGCCCCCGTCCAGATACGCAGTATTTT. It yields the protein CASTGAGPRPDTQYF. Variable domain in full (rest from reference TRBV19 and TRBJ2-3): DGGITQSPKYLFRKEGQNVTLSCEQNLNHDAMYWYRQDPGQGLRLIYYSQIVNDFQKGDIAEGYSVSREKKESFPLTVTSAQKNPTAFYLCASTGAGPRPDTQYFGPGTRLTVL.

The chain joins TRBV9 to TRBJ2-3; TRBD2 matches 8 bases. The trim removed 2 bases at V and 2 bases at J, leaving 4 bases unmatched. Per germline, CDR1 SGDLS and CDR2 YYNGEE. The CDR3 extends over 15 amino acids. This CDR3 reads CASSVSGRDTDTQYF. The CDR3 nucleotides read TGTGCCAGCAGCGTCAGCGGGAGAGACACAGATACGCAGTATTTT.

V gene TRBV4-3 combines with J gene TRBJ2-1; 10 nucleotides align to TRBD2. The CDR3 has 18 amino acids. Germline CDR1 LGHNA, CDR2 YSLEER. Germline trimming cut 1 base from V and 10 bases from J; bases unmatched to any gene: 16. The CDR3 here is CASSQVFSLAGASGEQFF. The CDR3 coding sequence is TGCGCCAGCAGCCAAGTGTTCTCGCTAGCGGGAGCAAGTGGGGAGCAGTTCTTC.

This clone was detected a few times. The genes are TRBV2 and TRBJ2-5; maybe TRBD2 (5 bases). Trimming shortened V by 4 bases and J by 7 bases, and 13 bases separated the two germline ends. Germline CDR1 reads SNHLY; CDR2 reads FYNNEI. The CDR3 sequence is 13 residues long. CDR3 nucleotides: TGTGCCAGCAGTGTGAGGGATTGGGGGACCCAGTACTTC. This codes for CASSVRDWGTQYF.

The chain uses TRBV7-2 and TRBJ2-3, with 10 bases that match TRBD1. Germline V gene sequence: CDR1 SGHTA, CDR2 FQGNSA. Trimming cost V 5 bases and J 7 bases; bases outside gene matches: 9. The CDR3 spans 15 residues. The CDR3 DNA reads TGTGCCAGCAGCCGGGGACAGGGGATCGAGAATACGCAGTATTTT. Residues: CASSRGQGIENTQYF.

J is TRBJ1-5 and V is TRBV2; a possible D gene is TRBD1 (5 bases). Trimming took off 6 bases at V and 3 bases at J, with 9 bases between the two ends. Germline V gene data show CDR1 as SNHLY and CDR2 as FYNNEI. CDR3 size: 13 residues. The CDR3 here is CASRGEINQPQHF. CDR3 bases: TGTGCCAGCAGGGGGGAAATCAATCAGCCCCAGCATTTT.

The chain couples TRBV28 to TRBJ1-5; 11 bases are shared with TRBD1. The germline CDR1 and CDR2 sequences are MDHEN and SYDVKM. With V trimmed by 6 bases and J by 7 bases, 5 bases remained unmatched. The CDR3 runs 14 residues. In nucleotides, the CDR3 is TGTGCCAGCAGCCGCGGACAGGGGGCCCAGCCCCAGCATTTT. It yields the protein CASSRGQGAQPQHF.

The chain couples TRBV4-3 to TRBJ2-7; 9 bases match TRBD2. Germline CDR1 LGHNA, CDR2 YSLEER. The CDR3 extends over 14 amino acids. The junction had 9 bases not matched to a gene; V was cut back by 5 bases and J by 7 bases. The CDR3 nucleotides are TGCGCCAGCAGCTTCGCGGGAGGGCCGAGAGAGCAGTACTTC. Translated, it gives CASSFAGGPREQYF.

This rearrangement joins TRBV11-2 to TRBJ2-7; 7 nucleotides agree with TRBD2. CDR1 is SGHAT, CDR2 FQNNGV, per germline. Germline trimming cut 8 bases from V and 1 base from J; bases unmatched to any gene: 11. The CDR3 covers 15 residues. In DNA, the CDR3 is TGTGCCAGCGCTTATCGGGGAGGGAATTCCTACGAGCAGTACTTC. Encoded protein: CASAYRGGNSYEQYF. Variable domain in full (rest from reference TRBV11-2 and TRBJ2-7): EAGVAQSPRYKIIEKRQSVAFWCNPISGHATLYWYQQILGQGPKLLIQFQNNGVVDDSQLPKDRFSAERLKGVDSTLKIQPAKLEDSAVYLCASAYRGGNSYEQYFGPGTRLTVT.

The CDR3 bases are TGTGCCAGCAGCTCGTTGAGGACAGGGGATAACTATGGCTACACCTTC. Translated: CASSSLRTGDNYGYTF. The chain employs TRBV11-2 and TRBJ1-2; 9 nucleotides match TRBD1. The CDR3 is 16 residues long. Germline loops: CDR1 SGHAT, CDR2 FQNNGV. J was trimmed by 1 base and V by 4 bases; bases with no gene match: 7.

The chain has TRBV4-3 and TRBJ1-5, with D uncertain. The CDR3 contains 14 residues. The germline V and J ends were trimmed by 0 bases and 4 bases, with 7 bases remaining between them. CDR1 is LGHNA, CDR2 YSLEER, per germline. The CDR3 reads CASSQDLLNQPQHF. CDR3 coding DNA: TGCGCCAGCAGCCAAGATTTATTAAATCAGCCCCAGCATTTT.

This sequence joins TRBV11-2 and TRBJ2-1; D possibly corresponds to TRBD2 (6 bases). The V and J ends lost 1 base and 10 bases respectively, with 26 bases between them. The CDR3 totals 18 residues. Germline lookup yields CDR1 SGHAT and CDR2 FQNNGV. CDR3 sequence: CASSLAEGLPRIVQEQFF. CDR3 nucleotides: TGTGCCAGCAGCTTAGCGGAGGGACTCCCGCGTATCGTTCAGGAGCAGTTCTTC.

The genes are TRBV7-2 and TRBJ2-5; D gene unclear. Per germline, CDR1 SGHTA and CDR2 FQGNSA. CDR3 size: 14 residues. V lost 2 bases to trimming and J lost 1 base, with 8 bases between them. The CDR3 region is CASSLTPAQETQYF. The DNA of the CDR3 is TGTGCCAGCAGCTTAACCCCGGCCCAAGAGACCCAGTACTTC.

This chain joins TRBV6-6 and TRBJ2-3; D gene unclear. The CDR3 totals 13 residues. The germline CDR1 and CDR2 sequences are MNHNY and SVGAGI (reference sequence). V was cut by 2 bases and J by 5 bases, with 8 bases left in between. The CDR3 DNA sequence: TGTGCCAGCAGTTACGGAGAAAAAGATACGCAGTATTTT. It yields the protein CASSYGEKDTQYF.

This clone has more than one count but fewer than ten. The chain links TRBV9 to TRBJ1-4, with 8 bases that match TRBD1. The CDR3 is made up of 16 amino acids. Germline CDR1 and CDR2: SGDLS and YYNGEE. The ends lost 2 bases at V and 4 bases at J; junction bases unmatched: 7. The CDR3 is CASSVSTGGNNEKLFF. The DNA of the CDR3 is TGTGCCAGCAGCGTCTCTACAGGGGGGAATAATGAAAAACTGTTTTTT.

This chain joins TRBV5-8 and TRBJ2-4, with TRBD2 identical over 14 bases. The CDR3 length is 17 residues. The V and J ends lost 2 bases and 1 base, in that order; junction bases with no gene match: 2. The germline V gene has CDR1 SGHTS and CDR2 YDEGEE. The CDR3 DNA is TGTGCCAGCAGCTTCTGGACTAGCGGGAGGGCCAAAAACATTCAGTACTTC. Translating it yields CASSFWTSGRAKNIQYF.

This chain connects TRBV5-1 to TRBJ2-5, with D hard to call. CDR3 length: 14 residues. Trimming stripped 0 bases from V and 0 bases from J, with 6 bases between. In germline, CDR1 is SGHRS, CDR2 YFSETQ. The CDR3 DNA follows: TGCGCCAGCAGCTTGGGCGACAACCAAGAGACCCAGTACTTC. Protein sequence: CASSLGDNQETQYF.

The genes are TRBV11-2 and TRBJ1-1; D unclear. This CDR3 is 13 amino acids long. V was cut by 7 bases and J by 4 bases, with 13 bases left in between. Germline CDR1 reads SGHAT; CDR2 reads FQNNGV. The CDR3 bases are TGTGCCAGCACCGCTCGCGGGTTCACTGAAGCTTTCTTT. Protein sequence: CASTARGFTEAFF.

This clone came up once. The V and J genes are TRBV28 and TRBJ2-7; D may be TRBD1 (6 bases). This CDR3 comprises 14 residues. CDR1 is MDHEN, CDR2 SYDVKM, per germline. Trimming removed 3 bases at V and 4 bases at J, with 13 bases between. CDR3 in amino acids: CASSFTTGRYEQYF. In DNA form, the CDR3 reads TGTGCCAGCAGTTTTACGACAGGAAGGTACGAGCAGTACTTC.